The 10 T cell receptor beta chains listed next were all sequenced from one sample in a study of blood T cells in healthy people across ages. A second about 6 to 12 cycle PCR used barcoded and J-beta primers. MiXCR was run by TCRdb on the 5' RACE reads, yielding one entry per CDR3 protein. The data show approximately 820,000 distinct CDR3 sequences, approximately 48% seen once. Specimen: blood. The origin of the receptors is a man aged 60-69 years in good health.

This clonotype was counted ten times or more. As DNA, the CDR3 is TGTGCCAGCAGTCGTAAACAGGGGGCTTGGGAGCAGTACTTC. It translates to CASSRKQGAWEQYF. V gene TRBV27 combines with J gene TRBJ2-7; TRBD1 matches at 9 bases. The CDR3 has 14 amino acids. J gave up 7 bases and V 5 bases, and 9 bases lay outside the gene matches. Germline V gene data show CDR1 as MNHEY and CDR2 as SMNVEV (reference sequence).

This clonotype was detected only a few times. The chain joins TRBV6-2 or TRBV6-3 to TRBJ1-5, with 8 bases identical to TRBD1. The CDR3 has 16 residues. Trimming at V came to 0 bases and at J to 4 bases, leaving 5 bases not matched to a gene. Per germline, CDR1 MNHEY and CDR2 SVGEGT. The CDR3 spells CASSYSRDRINQPQHF. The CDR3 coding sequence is TGTGCCAGCAGTTACTCCCGGGACAGGATTAATCAGCCCCAGCATTTT.

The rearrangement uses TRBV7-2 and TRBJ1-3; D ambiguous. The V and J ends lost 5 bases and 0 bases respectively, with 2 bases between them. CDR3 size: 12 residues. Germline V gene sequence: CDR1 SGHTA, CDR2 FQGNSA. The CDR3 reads CASSVSGNTIYF. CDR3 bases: TGTGCCAGCAGCGTCTCTGGAAACACCATATATTTT.

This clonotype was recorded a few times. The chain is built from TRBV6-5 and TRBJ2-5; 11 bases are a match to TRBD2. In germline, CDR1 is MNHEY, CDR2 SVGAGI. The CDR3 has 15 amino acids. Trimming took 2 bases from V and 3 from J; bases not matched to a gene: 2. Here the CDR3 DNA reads TGTGCCAGCAGTTACCTAGCGGGGGGCGAAGAGACCCAGTACTTC. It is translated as CASSYLAGGEETQYF.

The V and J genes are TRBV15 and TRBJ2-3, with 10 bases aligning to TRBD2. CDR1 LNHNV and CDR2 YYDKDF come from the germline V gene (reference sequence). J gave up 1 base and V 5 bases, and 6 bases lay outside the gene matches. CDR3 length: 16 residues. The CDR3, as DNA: TGTGCCACCAGCCCCTTGCTAGCGGGGGGCACAGATACGCAGTATTTT. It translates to CATSPLLAGGTDTQYF.

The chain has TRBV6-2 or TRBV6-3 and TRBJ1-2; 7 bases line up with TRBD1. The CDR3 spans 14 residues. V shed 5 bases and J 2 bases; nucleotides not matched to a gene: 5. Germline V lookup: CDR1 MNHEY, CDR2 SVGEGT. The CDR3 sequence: CASSDRARNYGYTF. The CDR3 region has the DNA TGTGCCAGCAGTGACAGGGCCCGGAACTATGGCTACACCTTC.

CDR3 protein: CASSYTTGVDEQFF. The CDR3 coding sequence is TGTGCCAGCAGCTACACAACCGGGGTGGATGAGCAGTTCTTC. V is TRBV3-1 and J is TRBJ2-1, with a tentative D call TRBD2 (5 bases). Trimming left V 5 bases short and J 8 bases short, with 16 bases between. The germline V gene has CDR1 LGHDT and CDR2 YNNKEL (reference sequence). This CDR3 is 14 amino acids long.

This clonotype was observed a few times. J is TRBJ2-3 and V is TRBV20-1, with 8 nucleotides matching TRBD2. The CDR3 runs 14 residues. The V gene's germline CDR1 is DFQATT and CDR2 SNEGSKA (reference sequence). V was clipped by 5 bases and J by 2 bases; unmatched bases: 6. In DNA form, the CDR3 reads TGCAGTGCTGGCCGGGGGGGCATCACAGATACGCAGTATTTT. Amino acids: CSAGRGGITDTQYF.

CDR3 DNA: TGTGCCAGCGCCGAAAACCCATCCATCTATGGCTACACCTTC. Translating it yields CASAENPSIYGYTF. The V and J genes are TRBV6-2 or TRBV6-3 and TRBJ1-2; D gene uncertain. This CDR3 region has 14 residues. Looked up from germline, CDR1 is MNHEY and CDR2 is SVGEGT. Trimming cost V 8 bases and J 4 bases, with 17 bases left between them.

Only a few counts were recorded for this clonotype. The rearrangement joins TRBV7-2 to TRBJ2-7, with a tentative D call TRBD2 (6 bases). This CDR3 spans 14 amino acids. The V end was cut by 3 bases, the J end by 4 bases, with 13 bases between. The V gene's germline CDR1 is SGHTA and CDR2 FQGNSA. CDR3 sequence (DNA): TGTGCCAGCAGCTTTGATCGCGGGACGTACGAGCAGTACTTC. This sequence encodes CASSFDRGTYEQYF.